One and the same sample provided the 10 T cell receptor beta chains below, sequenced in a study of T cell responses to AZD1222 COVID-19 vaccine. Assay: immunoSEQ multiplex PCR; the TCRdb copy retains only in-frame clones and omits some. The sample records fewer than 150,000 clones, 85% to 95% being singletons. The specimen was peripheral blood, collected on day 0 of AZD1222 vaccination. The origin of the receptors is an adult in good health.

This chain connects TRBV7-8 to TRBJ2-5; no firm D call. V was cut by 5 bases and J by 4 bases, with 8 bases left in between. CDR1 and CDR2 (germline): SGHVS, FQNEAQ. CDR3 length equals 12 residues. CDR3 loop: CASSASRETQYF. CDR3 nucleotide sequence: TGTGCCAGCAGCGCCTCCAGAGAGACCCAGTACTTC.

The CDR3 reads CASSIVSTGNQPQHF. CDR3 nucleotide sequence: TGTGCCAGTAGTATAGTGTCTACGGGCAATCAGCCCCAGCATTTT. The chain couples TRBV19 to TRBJ1-5; D is unclear. This CDR3 comprises 15 residues. From germline, CDR1 is LNHDA and CDR2 SQIVND (reference sequence). Trimming pared 1 base from V and 2 bases from J, leaving 9 bases between.

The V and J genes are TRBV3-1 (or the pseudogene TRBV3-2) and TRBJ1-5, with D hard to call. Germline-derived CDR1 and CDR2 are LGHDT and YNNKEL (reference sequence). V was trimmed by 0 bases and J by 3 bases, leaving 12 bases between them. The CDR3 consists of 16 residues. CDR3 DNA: TGTGCCAGCAGCCAAGATCGGTCGGCAAACAATCAGCCCCAGCATTTT. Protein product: CASSQDRSANNQPQHF.

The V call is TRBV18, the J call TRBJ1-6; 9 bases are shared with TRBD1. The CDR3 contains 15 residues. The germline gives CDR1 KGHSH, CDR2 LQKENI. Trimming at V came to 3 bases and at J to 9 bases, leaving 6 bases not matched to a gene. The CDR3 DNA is TGTGCCAGCTCACCCAAGACAGGGGGAGGTTCACCCCTCCACTTT. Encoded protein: CASSPKTGGGSPLHF. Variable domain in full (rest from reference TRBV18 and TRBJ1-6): NAGVMQNPRHLVRRRGQEARLRCSPMKGHSHVYWYRQLPEEGLKFMVYLQKENIIDESGMPKERFSAEFPKEGPSILRIQQVVRGDSAAYFCASSPKTGGGSPLHFGNGTRLTVT.

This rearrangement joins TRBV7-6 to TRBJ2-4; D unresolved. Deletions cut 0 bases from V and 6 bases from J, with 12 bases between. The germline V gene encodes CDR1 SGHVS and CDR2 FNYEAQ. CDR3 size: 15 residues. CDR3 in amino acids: CASSLAPTPANIQYF. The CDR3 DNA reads TGTGCCAGCAGCTTAGCGCCCACACCCGCAAACATTCAGTACTTC.

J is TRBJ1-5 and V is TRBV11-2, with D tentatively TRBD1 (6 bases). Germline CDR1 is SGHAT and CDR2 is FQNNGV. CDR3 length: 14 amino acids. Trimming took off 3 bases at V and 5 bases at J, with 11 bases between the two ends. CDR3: CASSLAGVDQPQHF. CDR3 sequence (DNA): TGTGCCAGCAGCTTGGCAGGGGTCGATCAGCCCCAGCATTTT.

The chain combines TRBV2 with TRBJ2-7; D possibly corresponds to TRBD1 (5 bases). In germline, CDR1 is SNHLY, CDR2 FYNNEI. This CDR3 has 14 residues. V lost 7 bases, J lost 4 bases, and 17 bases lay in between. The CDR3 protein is CASKKGSDIYEQYF. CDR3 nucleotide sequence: TGTGCCAGCAAGAAGGGTTCGGACATTTACGAGCAGTACTTC.

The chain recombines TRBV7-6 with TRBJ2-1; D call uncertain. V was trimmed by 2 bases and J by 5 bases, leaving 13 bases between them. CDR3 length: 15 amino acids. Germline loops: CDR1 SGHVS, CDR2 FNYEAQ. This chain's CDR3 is CASSLRSSHHNEQFF. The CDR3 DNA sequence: TGTGCCAGCAGCTTAAGGTCGAGCCACCACAATGAGCAGTTCTTC. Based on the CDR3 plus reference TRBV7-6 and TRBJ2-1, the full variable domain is GAGVSQSPRYKVTKRGQDVALRCDPISGHVSLYWYRQALGQGPEFLTYFNYEAQQDKSGLPNDRFSAERPEGSISTLTIQRTEQRDSAMYRCASSLRSSHHNEQFFGPGTRLTVL.

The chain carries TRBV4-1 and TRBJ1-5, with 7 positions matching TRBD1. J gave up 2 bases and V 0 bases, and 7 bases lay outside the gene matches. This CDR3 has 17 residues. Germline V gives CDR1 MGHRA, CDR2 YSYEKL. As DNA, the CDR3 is TGCGCCAGCAGCCAAGAGACAGGGATCTTGGGCAATCAGCCCCAGCATTTT. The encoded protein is CASSQETGILGNQPQHF.

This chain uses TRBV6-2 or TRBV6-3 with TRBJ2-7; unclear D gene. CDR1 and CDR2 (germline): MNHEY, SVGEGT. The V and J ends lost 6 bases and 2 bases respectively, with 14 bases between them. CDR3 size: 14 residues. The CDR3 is CASSSSLGAYEQYF. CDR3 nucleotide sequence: TGTGCCAGCAGCTCTAGTCTCGGCGCCTACGAGCAGTACTTC.